This entry describes one T cell receptor beta chain. The antigen is undetermined. TCRdb ran MiXCR on the 5' RACE reads and lists one entry per CDR3 protein. The data hold a few hundred thousand distinct CDR3 sequences, with 8.5% to 10% observed a single time. The data were taken from a study of identical twins. Notes on the study in general: Clonotypes of the beta chain that were abundant in cord blood carried fewer insertions (memory repertoires showed none). Models predicted too little out-of-frame TCR alpha sharing in monozygotic twins.

V gave up 4 bases and J gave up 2 bases; unmatched junction bases: 10. Germline-derived CDR1 and CDR2 are SGHRS and YFSETQ. This CDR3 contains 16 residues. Source material: naive T cells sorted from blood. The chain employs TRBV5-1 and TRBJ2-5, with 8 bases fitting TRBD1. This sequence was found in a woman aged 45-60 years in good health. The CDR3 reads CASSPRQGSRQETQYF. CDR3 nucleotide sequence: TGCGCCAGCAGCCCTAGACAGGGGAGTCGGCAAGAGACCCAGTACTTC.